The 27 T cell receptor beta chains in this list originate from one sample, sequenced in a study of circulating and synovial CD4+ cells in juvenile arthritis. Method: immunoSEQ multiplex PCR; TCRdb's copy keeps in-frame clones and lacks some. The top ten hold about 3.1% of the sample, which has fewer than 35,000 clones, just over 90% seen once. The source material was CD4+ T cells from blood. These receptor sequences come from a human donor with juvenile idiopathic arthritis.

V and J are TRBV4-2 and TRBJ1-3; possibly TRBD1 for D (6 bases). Trimming removed 5 bases from V and 0 bases from J, with 20 bases in between. Per germline, CDR1 LGHNA and CDR2 YNFKEQ. CDR3 length: 18 amino acids. In DNA, the CDR3 is TGTGCCAGCAGCTACCGGGACATGGGTGTCCTCTCTGGAAACACCATATATTTT. This codes for CASSYRDMGVLSGNTIYF.

The J gene is TRBJ2-1, the V gene TRBV7-9; 7 positions match TRBD2. There are 17 residues in the CDR3. J was trimmed by 3 bases and V by 5 bases; bases with no gene match: 13. Germline lookup yields CDR1 SEHNR and CDR2 FQNEAQ (reference sequence). The CDR3 spells CASSNPDSGPLYNEQFF. The CDR3 DNA follows: TGTGCCAGCAGCAATCCGGATAGCGGGCCCCTCTACAATGAGCAGTTCTTC.

The chain joins TRBV9 to TRBJ1-1; maybe TRBD1 (6 bases). V lost 0 bases to trimming and J lost 3 bases, with 12 bases between them. Germline CDR1 SGDLS, CDR2 YYNGEE. The length of the CDR3 is 15 residues. The CDR3 here is CASSVEGGPYTEAFF. CDR3 sequence (DNA): TGTGCCAGCAGCGTAGAGGGGGGGCCGTACACTGAAGCTTTCTTT.

The chain combines TRBV19 with TRBJ2-7; a weak D match, TRBD1 (6 bases). The CDR3 contains 13 residues. Germline loops: CDR1 LNHDA, CDR2 SQIVND (reference sequence). V lost 6 bases and J lost 1, with 10 bases in between. The CDR3 coding sequence is TGTGCCAGTAGGCCAGGGGAGTCCTACGAGCAGTACTTC. Protein product: CASRPGESYEQYF.

The count of this clone is one. The rearrangement uses TRBV28 and TRBJ1-2; 11 nucleotides agree with TRBD1. Germline values: CDR1 MDHEN, CDR2 SYDVKM. V shed 5 bases, J shed 6 bases, and the junction held 2 bases outside the gene matches. This CDR3 spans 13 amino acids. CDR3 DNA sequence: TGTGCCAGCAGTGGACAGGGGGCGCATGGCTACACCTTC. It specifies CASSGQGAHGYTF.

The CDR3 DNA follows: TGTGCCAGCAGCTTTGGACTAGCCGTCACTTCTGAGCAGTTCTTC. The encoded protein is CASSFGLAVTSEQFF. The chain carries TRBV9 and TRBJ2-1, with 8 bases fitting TRBD2. In germline, CDR1 is SGDLS, CDR2 YYNGEE. The CDR3 loop spans 15 amino acids. With V trimmed by 4 bases and J by 9 bases, 12 bases remained unmatched.

This chain links TRBV6-1 with TRBJ1-4; TRBD1 agrees at 7 bases. CDR1 MNHNS and CDR2 SASEGT come from the germline V gene. J gave up 4 bases and V 10 bases, and 6 bases lay outside the gene matches. CDR3 length: 13 amino acids. For the CDR3, the DNA is TGTGCCATCAGGGACAGCCTTAATGAAAAACTGTTTTTT. Translation gives CAIRDSLNEKLFF.

This sequence joins TRBV11-1 and TRBJ1-2; unclear D gene. The ends were cut back, 8 bases at V and 1 base at J, with 17 bases in the middle. Germline CDR1 is SGHAT and CDR2 is FQDESV (reference sequence). The CDR3 is 15 amino acids. Written as DNA, the CDR3 is TGTGCCAGCGGGGAGAGTGTCCAAAATAACTATGGCTACACCTTC. It yields the protein CASGESVQNNYGYTF.

J is TRBJ1-4 and V is TRBV2; D is uncertain. V was shortened by 6 bases and J by 8 bases, with 19 bases between the two germline ends. CDR1 and CDR2 from the germline V gene are SNHLY and FYNNEI. CDR3 length: 15 residues. The CDR3 spells CASSPSRGSREKLFF. CDR3 coding DNA: TGTGCCAGCAGCCCCTCCCGGGGTTCCAGGGAAAAACTGTTTTTT.

This clone was counted once. The chain joins TRBV30 to TRBJ2-1, with D possibly TRBD2 on 5 matching bases. Deletions cut 0 bases from V and 3 bases from J, with 12 bases between. The CDR3 loop spans 15 amino acids. Germline V lookup: CDR1 GTSNPN, CDR2 SVGIG (reference sequence). CDR3 loop: CAWSVGRAIYNEQFF. The CDR3 DNA reads TGTGCCTGGAGTGTTGGGCGGGCGATCTACAATGAGCAGTTCTTC.

The chain joins TRBV29-1 to TRBJ2-1; a weak D match, TRBD2 (5 bases). V dropped 4 bases and J dropped 5 bases, with 15 bases sitting between them. Germline CDR1 SQVTM, CDR2 ANQGSEA. The CDR3 totals 14 residues. The CDR3 sequence: CSVGRRLAHNEQFF. In nucleotides, the CDR3 is TGCAGCGTTGGACGCCGGCTAGCCCACAATGAGCAGTTCTTC.

The chain uses TRBV7-3 and TRBJ1-1; TRBD1 matches at 10 bases. The germline V gene encodes CDR1 SGHTA and CDR2 FQGTGA. CDR3 length: 17 residues. V lost 1 base, J lost 5 bases, and 10 bases stayed unmatched. The DNA of the CDR3 is TGTGCCAGCAGCTTAAAAGGGACAGGGGCCAAAGGGACTGAAGCTTTCTTT. It encodes CASSLKGTGAKGTEAFF.

This rearrangement joins TRBV18 to TRBJ2-4; TRBD2 is a possible D gene (5 bases). Germline-derived CDR1 and CDR2 are KGHSH and LQKENI. The CDR3 consists of 15 residues. Trimming removed 3 bases from V and 8 bases from J, with 17 bases in between. This CDR3 is CASSPAGVLGDIQYF. The CDR3 region has the DNA TGTGCCAGCTCACCCGCCGGGGTCCTCGGGGACATTCAGTACTTC.

This clone was picked up one time. The V gene is TRBV5-1, the J gene TRBJ1-1, with D tentatively TRBD1 (6 bases). Trimming removed 4 bases from V and 1 base from J, with 11 bases in between. CDR1 and CDR2 from the germline V gene are SGHRS and YFSETQ. CDR3 length: 14 amino acids. In DNA form, the CDR3 reads TGCGCCAGCAGCAAATTACAGGGGAACACTGAAGCTTTCTTT. Translating it yields CASSKLQGNTEAFF.

This sequence joins TRBV7-9 and TRBJ2-7; perhaps TRBD2 as D (6 bases). The CDR3 length is 15 residues. Germline loops: CDR1 SEHNR, CDR2 FQNEAQ (reference sequence). V shed 0 bases and J shed 0 bases, with 9 bases lying between them. CDR3 bases: TGTGCCAGCAGCTTAGCCGGGAGAGACTCCTACGAGCAGTACTTC. It yields the protein CASSLAGRDSYEQYF. The full variable domain, with the rest looked up from reference TRBV7-9 and TRBJ2-7, is DTGVSQNPRHKITKRGQNVTFRCDPISEHNRLYWYRQTLGQGPEFLTYFQNEAQLEKSRLLSDRFSAERPKGSFSTLEIQRTEQGDSAMYLCASSLAGRDSYEQYFGPGTRLTVT.

The chain joins TRBV6-1 to TRBJ2-2, with a possible D match to TRBD1 (6 bases). Trimming left V 1 base short and J 0 bases short, with 9 bases between. The length of the CDR3 is 16 residues. Germline V lookup: CDR1 MNHNS, CDR2 SASEGT. This CDR3 reads CASSEVWTANTGELFF. In nucleotides, the CDR3 is TGTGCCAGCAGTGAAGTGTGGACAGCGAACACCGGGGAGCTGTTTTTT.

CDR3: CAISVIGRATKYNEQFF. For the CDR3, the DNA is TGTGCCATCAGTGTGATCGGGAGGGCGACAAAGTACAATGAGCAGTTCTTC. J is TRBJ2-1 and V is TRBV10-3; 8 bases align to TRBD2. CDR1 is ENHRY and CDR2 is SYGVKD in the germline V gene. The CDR3 runs to 17 residues. V gave up 4 bases and J gave up 4 bases; unmatched junction bases: 12.

The V gene is TRBV27, the J gene TRBJ2-1; 9 positions agree with TRBD2. The CDR3 totals 15 residues. Trimming cost V 6 bases and J 5 bases; bases outside gene matches: 8. Germline CDR1 MNHEY, CDR2 SMNVEV (reference sequence). Here the CDR3 DNA reads TGTGCCAGCAGCGGTAGCGGGAGAACCCACAATGAGCAGTTCTTC. Translating it yields CASSGSGRTHNEQFF.

This chain connects TRBV18 to TRBJ2-7; weak D call: TRBD1 (6 bases). Germline values: CDR1 KGHSH, CDR2 LQKENI. V lost 2 bases and J lost 3, with 14 bases in between. The CDR3 extends over 15 amino acids. The CDR3 protein is CASSPVSMDSYEQYF. CDR3 bases: TGTGCCAGCTCACCAGTCTCCATGGACAGCTACGAGCAGTACTTC. The variable domain in full, completed from reference TRBV18 and TRBJ2-7, reads NAGVMQNPRHLVRRRGQEARLRCSPMKGHSHVYWYRQLPEEGLKFMVYLQKENIIDESGMPKERFSAEFPKEGPSILRIQQVVRGDSAAYFCASSPVSMDSYEQYFGPGTRLTVT.

The V and J genes are TRBV29-1 and TRBJ1-5; TRBD1 matches at 9 bases. Looked up from germline, CDR1 is SQVTM and CDR2 is ANQGSEA. V trimming: 6 bases; J trimming: 4 bases; junction bases outside the gene matches: 4. The CDR3 contains 13 residues. CDR3 in amino acids: CSVADRGNQPQHF. Here the CDR3 DNA reads TGCAGCGTCGCCGACAGGGGGAATCAGCCCCAGCATTTT.

The chain couples TRBV6-1 to TRBJ2-7; no reliable D call. The germline V and J ends were trimmed by 7 bases and 2 bases, with 9 bases remaining between them. The CDR3 has 12 amino acids. Germline-derived CDR1 and CDR2 are MNHNS and SASEGT. CDR3 amino acids: CASKQRTYEQYF. CDR3 sequence (DNA): TGTGCCAGCAAGCAGCGCACCTACGAGCAGTACTTC.

This chain uses TRBV10-3 with TRBJ1-3; the match to TRBD1 covers 7 bases. The CDR3 extends over 16 amino acids. V was pared by 9 bases and J by 0 bases, with 11 bases of the junction left unmatched. Looked up from germline, CDR1 is ENHRY and CDR2 is SYGVKD. The CDR3 DNA reads as TGTGCCATTGCCGGGACAGAAATATTCTCTGGAAACACCATATATTTT. It yields the protein CAIAGTEIFSGNTIYF.

The V gene is TRBV6-5, the J gene TRBJ2-5; weak D call: TRBD1 (6 bases). Germline assignment: CDR1 MNHEY and CDR2 SVGAGI. This CDR3 is 15 amino acids long. Trimming stripped 0 bases from V and 5 bases from J, with 13 bases between. CDR3: CASSYSPQGRETQYF. The DNA of the CDR3 is TGTGCCAGCAGTTACTCTCCACAGGGTCGCGAGACCCAGTACTTC.

This sequence joins TRBV5-1 and TRBJ2-7; possibly TRBD2 for D (5 bases). The CDR3 sequence is 14 residues long. Trimming removed 0 bases from V and 1 base from J, with 8 bases in between. Germline V gene lookup returns CDR1 SGHRS and CDR2 YFSETQ. The CDR3 sequence: CASSLGRGSYEQYF. The CDR3 nucleotides are TGCGCCAGCAGCTTGGGTCGGGGATCCTACGAGCAGTACTTC.

This rearrangement joins TRBV29-1 to TRBJ2-3; 7 nucleotides align to TRBD2. J was trimmed by 0 bases and V by 8 bases; bases with no gene match: 8. Germline V lookup: CDR1 SQVTM, CDR2 ANQGSEA. This CDR3 is 14 amino acids long. The CDR3 here is CSPYGRPSTDTQYF. For the CDR3, the DNA is TGCAGCCCTTACGGGAGGCCTAGCACAGATACGCAGTATTTT.

The chain joins TRBV4-1 to TRBJ1-2, with 7 bases identical to TRBD1. The CDR3 loop spans 15 amino acids. V lost 4 bases, J lost 4 bases, and 9 bases stayed unmatched. CDR1 MGHRA and CDR2 YSYEKL come from the germline V gene. CDR3 region: CASSLPDREVYGYTF. DNA for the CDR3: TGCGCCAGCAGCCTACCAGACAGGGAGGTCTATGGCTACACCTTC.

This chain joins TRBV30 and TRBJ1-4; D is possibly TRBD1 (5 bases). Trimming shortened V by 1 base and J by 6 bases, and 15 bases separated the two germline ends. Germline CDR1 GTSNPN, CDR2 SVGIG (reference sequence). This CDR3 has 15 amino acids. CDR3 loop: CAWSAFGAGDEKLFF. The CDR3 nucleotides read TGTGCCTGGAGTGCCTTTGGGGCTGGGGATGAAAAACTGTTTTTT.